This entry lists 32 T cell receptor beta chains sequenced from one sample in a study of cytomegalovirus exposure and HLA in healthy donors. Amplification used 60 Vbeta primers and 13 Jbeta primers. The assay was immunoSEQ multiplex PCR, and TCRdb's table has in-frame clones only and misses some. Of 150,000 to 200,000 clones in the sample, around three quarters are singletons; the top ten hold about 1.9%. What was sequenced was PBMCs. The receptor source for this set is a woman aged 30 to 39 in good health and CMV-seropositive.

The rearrangement uses TRBV19 and TRBJ2-3; no firm D call. Trimming left V 4 bases short and J 3 bases short, with 11 bases between. CDR3 length: 14 residues. Germline CDR1 LNHDA, CDR2 SQIVND (reference sequence). CDR3 DNA sequence: TGTGCCAGTAGTAAAACTCGGGTTACAGATACGCAGTATTTT. Translation gives CASSKTRVTDTQYF.

This clone appeared a few times. J is TRBJ1-5 and V is TRBV6-6; D gene unclear. Germline values: CDR1 MNHNY, CDR2 SVGAGI (reference sequence). Trimming removed 9 bases at V and 4 bases at J, with 16 bases between. The CDR3 sequence is 14 residues long. The CDR3 DNA follows: TGTGCCAGTGTCTCACGGAGGGTAAATCAGCCCCAGCATTTT. It codes for CASVSRRVNQPQHF.

The V call is TRBV7-2, the J call TRBJ1-4; D unclear. Germline V gives CDR1 SGHTA, CDR2 FQGNSA. Trimming took 1 base from V and 8 from J, leaving 11 bases between them. The CDR3 has 14 amino acids. The CDR3 nucleotides read TGTGCCAGCAGCTTAGGTAGAGGGAAAGAAAAACTGTTTTTT. Protein sequence: CASSLGRGKEKLFF.

V is TRBV4-3 and J is TRBJ2-1, with 7 bases lining up with TRBD2. CDR1 LGHNA and CDR2 YSLEER come from the germline V gene. The junction had 4 bases not matched to a gene; V was cut back by 0 bases and J by 2 bases. There are 16 residues in the CDR3. The CDR3 is CASSQEGLGPYNEQFF. The CDR3 region has the DNA TGCGCCAGCAGCCAAGAAGGACTAGGTCCCTACAATGAGCAGTTCTTC.

The rearrangement links TRBV7-2 to TRBJ1-2, with 8 nucleotides matching TRBD1. J lost 8 bases, V lost 4 bases, and 12 bases had no gene match. The germline CDR1 and CDR2 sequences are SGHTA and FQGNSA. The CDR3 is 15 residues long. The CDR3 here is CASSSHQGQGYGYTF. CDR3 coding DNA: TGTGCCAGCAGCTCTCACCAAGGACAGGGATACGGCTACACCTTC.

The rearrangement joins TRBV13 to TRBJ2-1; 7 bases line up with TRBD2. Germline trimming cut 1 base from V and 5 bases from J; bases unmatched to any gene: 11. Germline CDR1 reads PRHDT; CDR2 reads FYEKMQ (reference sequence). The CDR3 runs 17 residues. The CDR3 DNA reads as TGTGCCAGCAGCTTAGACCCGGGGGGTCGGGGAAACAATGAGCAGTTCTTC. Protein: CASSLDPGGRGNNEQFF.

This chain connects TRBV11-2 to TRBJ2-7; 8 positions agree with TRBD2. This CDR3 is 14 amino acids long. The germline V gene has CDR1 SGHAT and CDR2 FQNNGV. V lost 1 base, J lost 4 bases, and 3 bases stayed unmatched. In DNA, the CDR3 is TGTGCCAGCAGCTTAGTCGGGGGGGGTTACGAGCAGTACTTC. This translates into CASSLVGGGYEQYF.

V and J are TRBV5-1 and TRBJ2-1, with 7 nucleotides matching TRBD1. CDR3 length equals 15 residues. Trimming cost V 4 bases and J 11 bases; bases outside gene matches: 15. CDR1 SGHRS and CDR2 YFSETQ come from the germline V gene. CDR3 residues: CASSQDRMGYLKQFF. As DNA, the CDR3 is TGCGCCAGCAGCCAGGACAGGATGGGGTATTTAAAGCAGTTCTTC.

V gene TRBV9 combines with J gene TRBJ1-2; D not certain. Trimming shortened V by 2 bases and J by 4 bases, and 15 bases separated the two germline ends. Germline values: CDR1 SGDLS, CDR2 YYNGEE. The CDR3 extends over 15 amino acids. CDR3 DNA: TGTGCCAGCAGCGTTAGCGGGTCGAATGCCTATGGCTACACCTTC. Translated: CASSVSGSNAYGYTF. Full variable domain (missing parts from reference TRBV9 and TRBJ1-2): DSGVTQTPKHLITATGQRVTLRCSPRSGDLSVYWYQQSLDQGLQFLIQYYNGEERAKGNILERFSAQQFPDLHSELNLSSLELGDSALYFCASSVSGSNAYGYTFGSGTRLTVV.

This rearrangement joins TRBV2 to TRBJ2-3; a possible D gene is TRBD2 (6 bases). Germline V gene sequence: CDR1 SNHLY, CDR2 FYNNEI. CDR3 length equals 13 residues. Trimming took off 7 bases at V and 2 bases at J, with 10 bases between the two ends. The CDR3 DNA is TGTGCCAGCAAATGGGACTCCACAGATACGCAGTATTTT. This encodes CASKWDSTDTQYF.

This chain links TRBV30 with TRBJ2-7, with D perhaps TRBD2 (6 bases). Deletions cut 2 bases from V and 4 bases from J, with 18 bases between. Germline V lookup: CDR1 GTSNPN, CDR2 SVGIG (reference sequence). This CDR3 spans 15 amino acids. The CDR3 DNA is TGTGCCTGGAGTCGAGGGGACTGGAGGACGTACGAGCAGTACTTC. This encodes CAWSRGDWRTYEQYF.

This chain connects TRBV6-6 to TRBJ2-1; D is perhaps TRBD1 (6 bases). Per the germline V gene, CDR1 is MNHNY and CDR2 is SVGAGI (reference sequence). The CDR3 consists of 15 residues. V lost 4 bases, J lost 4 bases, and 14 bases lay in between. CDR3 region: CASSSTDQGYNEQFF. CDR3 in DNA: TGTGCCAGCAGTTCGACGGATCAGGGGTACAATGAGCAGTTCTTC.

The rearrangement uses TRBV5-4 and TRBJ2-7; TRBD2 matches at 9 bases. CDR1 is SGHNT and CDR2 is YYREEE in the germline V gene (reference sequence). Trimming cost V 3 bases and J 6 bases; bases outside gene matches: 13. The CDR3 length is 16 residues. The CDR3 DNA reads as TGTGCCAGCAGCTCCCTCCCCCTAGCGGGGCCCATCGAGCAGTACTTC. This sequence encodes CASSSLPLAGPIEQYF.

V and J are TRBV23-1 and TRBJ2-7; TRBD2 matches at 14 bases. TRBV23-1 qualifies as an ORF whose function is uncertain. The CDR3 length is 16 residues. V dropped 3 bases and J dropped 3; count of bases not matched to a gene: 4. CDR3 DNA sequence: TGCGCCAGCAGTCACACCGGGACTAGCGGGAGCTACGAGCAGTACTTC. It yields the protein CASSHTGTSGSYEQYF.

V gene TRBV5-4 combines with J gene TRBJ1-2; 7 bases fit TRBD1. The CDR3 has 14 residues. CDR1 and CDR2 (germline): SGHNT, YYREEE (reference sequence). After removal of 4 bases from V and 8 bases from J, the junction contained 11 bases not matched to a gene. DNA for the CDR3: TGTGCCAGCAGCCCCCCCAGGGGGTTTGAGGGCTACACCTTC. As protein: CASSPPRGFEGYTF. Using reference TRBV5-4 and TRBJ1-2 for the parts outside the CDR3, the full variable domain is ETGVTQSPTHLIKTRGQQVTLRCSSQSGHNTVSWYQQALGQGPQFIFQYYREEENGRGNFPPRFSGLQFPNYSSELNVNALELDDSALYLCASSPPRGFEGYTFGSGTRLTVV.

The chain is built from TRBV6-4 and TRBJ2-2; the D is unclear. The V and J ends lost 0 bases and 6 bases respectively, with 8 bases between them. Looked up from germline, CDR1 is MRHNA and CDR2 is SNTAGT. The CDR3 is made up of 14 amino acids. CDR3 DNA: TGTGCCAGCAGTGACTCGATAGTTTCCGGGGAGCTGTTTTTT. Its protein product is CASSDSIVSGELFF.

This chain connects TRBV19 to TRBJ1-2; TRBD1 agrees at 8 bases. This CDR3 has 13 amino acids. After removal of 6 bases from V and 6 bases from J, the junction contained 6 bases not matched to a gene. Germline assignment: CDR1 LNHDA and CDR2 SQIVND (reference sequence). CDR3 in DNA: TGTGCCAGTAGGTTGGTACAGGGGGATGGCTACACCTTC. Amino acids: CASRLVQGDGYTF.

The rearrangement links TRBV2 to TRBJ1-2; a weak D match, TRBD1 (5 bases). Germline assignment: CDR1 SNHLY and CDR2 FYNNEI. V was clipped by 8 bases and J by 6 bases, with 13 bases between them. CDR3 size: 12 residues. In nucleotides, the CDR3 is TGTGCCAGCGGGGCGGGGGTTCATGGCTACACCTTC. As protein: CASGAGVHGYTF.

This clone was seen only once. This chain joins TRBV9 and TRBJ2-5, with D perhaps TRBD1 (6 bases). Germline CDR1 is SGDLS and CDR2 is YYNGEE. Trimming stripped 0 bases from V and 0 bases from J, with 15 bases between. The CDR3 is made up of 17 amino acids. CDR3 bases: TGTGCCAGCAGCGTAGGTGTGGCAGGGGTCAACCAAGAGACCCAGTACTTC. As protein: CASSVGVAGVNQETQYF.

The chain recombines TRBV2 with TRBJ1-6; D not resolved. Germline values: CDR1 SNHLY, CDR2 FYNNEI. Deletions cut 5 bases from V and 7 bases from J, with 21 bases between. CDR3 size: 17 residues. CDR3 loop: CASSLKGGRLWNSPLHF. In DNA, the CDR3 is TGTGCCAGCAGTCTAAAGGGAGGGAGGCTCTGGAATTCACCCCTCCACTTT. The full variable domain, rest sourced from reference TRBV2 and TRBJ1-6, is EPEVTQTPSHQVTQMGQEVILRCVPISNHLYFYWYRQILGQKVEFLVSFYNNEISEKSEIFDDQFSVERPDGSNFTLKIRSTKLEDSAMYFCASSLKGGRLWNSPLHFGNGTRLTVT.

This chain connects TRBV10-3 to TRBJ2-7; 9 bases fit TRBD1. Germline CDR1 is ENHRY and CDR2 is SYGVKD. This CDR3 contains 15 residues. Trimming took 5 bases from V and 0 from J; bases not matched to a gene: 5. The CDR3 spells CAISPGQGSSYEQYF. CDR3 nucleotide sequence: TGTGCCATCAGTCCCGGACAGGGGAGCTCCTACGAGCAGTACTTC.

This clone was observed once. V gene TRBV9 combines with J gene TRBJ2-3, with D unclear. V shed 6 bases and J shed 3 bases, with 23 bases lying between them. The CDR3 runs 17 residues. Looked up from germline, CDR1 is SGDLS and CDR2 is YYNGEE. The CDR3 loop reads CASMIGTVSMSTDTQYF. The CDR3, as DNA: TGTGCCAGCATGATCGGTACTGTGTCTATGTCGACAGATACGCAGTATTTT.

The V call is TRBV4-3, the J call TRBJ2-5; 7 bases agree with TRBD1. The J call may be mistaken, given a closer DNA end match to TRBJ2-7. From germline, CDR1 is LGHNA and CDR2 YSLEER. This CDR3 spans 14 amino acids. The CDR3 loop is CASSQNRGHYEQYF. The CDR3, as DNA: TGCGCCAGCAGCCAAAACAGGGGCCACTACGAGCAGTACTTC.

This clone has just a few counts. The chain joins TRBV7-6 to TRBJ2-1; tentative D call: TRBD2 (7 bases). Trimming shortened V by 0 bases and J by 2 bases, and 11 bases separated the two germline ends. Germline values: CDR1 SGHVS, CDR2 FNYEAQ. CDR3 size: 16 residues. The CDR3, as DNA: TGTGCCAGCAGCTTAGCGGGAGGGGGAGCCTACAATGAGCAGTTCTTC. Translation gives CASSLAGGGAYNEQFF.

The chain links TRBV7-9 to TRBJ1-2, with TRBD1 matching over 9 bases. The V gene's germline CDR1 is SEHNR and CDR2 FQNEAQ (reference sequence). The CDR3 consists of 17 residues. V was clipped by 0 bases and J by 8 bases; unmatched bases: 13. The CDR3 nucleotides are TGTGCCAGCAGCTTAGCCTTGCCGGGACAGGGTAAGGAGGGCTACACCTTC. Its protein product is CASSLALPGQGKEGYTF.

This sequence joins TRBV6-6 and TRBJ2-5; D is unclear. CDR1 and CDR2 from the germline V gene are MNHNY and SVGAGI (reference sequence). V lost 2 bases and J lost 5, with 6 bases in between. The CDR3 loop spans 12 amino acids. The CDR3 sequence: CASSYPFETQYF. The DNA for the CDR3 is TGTGCCAGCAGTTACCCCTTCGAGACCCAGTACTTC.

This sequence joins TRBV19 and TRBJ1-5; the D is unclear. The CDR3 consists of 15 residues. V was shortened by 5 bases and J by 3 bases, with 14 bases between the two germline ends. The germline V gene encodes CDR1 LNHDA and CDR2 SQIVND (reference sequence). As DNA, the CDR3 is TGTGCCAGTAGTGAGGCGGCTGCGAACAATCAGCCCCAGCATTTT. The encoded protein is CASSEAAANNQPQHF.

The CDR3 DNA reads TGTGCCAGCAGCTTTGAACAGGCACATGGCTACACCTTC. Encoded protein: CASSFEQAHGYTF. V is TRBV5-5 and J is TRBJ1-2; possible D gene TRBD1, 5 bases. Germline V gives CDR1 SGHKS, CDR2 YYEKEE (reference sequence). Trimming shortened V by 2 bases and J by 6 bases, and 11 bases separated the two germline ends. This CDR3 is built from 13 residues.

The V and J genes are TRBV10-3 and TRBJ1-1; TRBD1 matches 8 bases. The length of the CDR3 is 15 residues. The V and J ends lost 8 bases and 5 bases, in that order; junction bases with no gene match: 13. Per germline, CDR1 ENHRY and CDR2 SYGVKD. Here the CDR3 reads CAIGGQGRGMTEAFF. DNA of the CDR3: TGTGCCATCGGAGGACAGGGAAGGGGGATGACTGAAGCTTTCTTT.

V usage is TRBV29-1 and J usage is TRBJ2-2; 7 nucleotides match TRBD2. CDR1 and CDR2 from the germline V gene are SQVTM and ANQGSEA. V shed 3 bases and J 0 bases; nucleotides not matched to a gene: 1. The CDR3 runs 14 residues. CDR3 DNA: TGCAGCGTTGAGGGGAGGGCGAACACCGGGGAGCTGTTTTTT. This codes for CSVEGRANTGELFF.

V is TRBV19 and J is TRBJ1-1; TRBD1 is a possible D gene (5 bases). The CDR3 runs 11 residues. Germline V CDR1 and CDR2: LNHDA, SQIVND (reference sequence). The germline V and J ends were trimmed by 4 bases and 8 bases, with 8 bases remaining between them. CDR3 sequence: CASSTGPEAFF. As DNA, the CDR3 is TGTGCCAGTAGTACAGGGCCCGAAGCTTTCTTT.

This sequence joins TRBV7-8 and TRBJ1-1, with D possibly being TRBD1 (5 bases). CDR1 and CDR2 (germline): SGHVS, FQNEAQ. Trimming cost V 1 base and J 0 bases, with 15 bases left between them. The CDR3 spans 17 residues. The CDR3 bases are TGTGCCAGCAGCTTAGGTGGGGCAGGGAATATGAACACTGAAGCTTTCTTT. Translated: CASSLGGAGNMNTEAFF.